Below are 23 T cell receptor beta chains sequenced from a single sample in a study of T cells in Graves' hyperthyroidism and ophthalmopathy. The TCR beta CDR3 regions underwent amplification using RNA transcripts as the source. HTBI primers were employed in a first-round RT-PCR of the TCR CDR3. One entry per CDR3 protein results from TCRdb running MiXCR on the multiplex PCR reads. The repertoire holds fewer than 650,000 distinct CDR3 sequences, with 14% as singletons. The sequenced material came from blood. The source is a woman younger than 30 with Graves' ophthalmopathy.

The table lists this clonotype with a few counts. The chain employs TRBV7-9 and TRBJ2-1, with D hard to call. The germline gives CDR1 SEHNR, CDR2 FQNEAQ (reference sequence). The CDR3 runs 12 residues. V lost 2 bases and J lost 6, with 5 bases in between. CDR3 loop: CASSLMVNEQFF. DNA of the CDR3: TGTGCCAGCAGCTTAATGGTCAATGAGCAGTTCTTC. The full variable domain, with the rest looked up from reference TRBV7-9 and TRBJ2-1, is DTGVSQNPRHKITKRGQNVTFRCDPISEHNRLYWYRQTLGQGPEFLTYFQNEAQLEKSRLLSDRFSAERPKGSFSTLEIQRTEQGDSAMYLCASSLMVNEQFFGPGTRLTVL.

To note about this clonotype: A junction boundary mismatches the germline segment, possibly from a read error. The chain links TRBV6-9 to TRBJ1-1; no firm D call. Germline V gene data show CDR1 as MNHGY and CDR2 as SVAAGI. CDR3 size: 12 residues. The CDR3 region is CAGSYSKTEAFF. CDR3 nucleotide sequence: TGTGCCGGCAGTTACTCGAAAACTGAAGCTTTCTTT.

This clonotype was counted ten times or more. The chain couples TRBV7-6 to TRBJ1-2; 8 nucleotides align to TRBD1. Trimming removed 5 bases from V and 5 bases from J; junction bases left unmatched: 16. Looked up from germline, CDR1 is SGHVS and CDR2 is FNYEAQ. The CDR3 has 17 residues. The CDR3 loop reads CASSLYDRGEGSYGYTF. The CDR3 nucleotides read TGTGCCAGCAGCCTATACGACAGGGGCGAGGGTAGTTATGGCTACACCTTC.

This clonotype was observed a handful of times. V is TRBV14 and J is TRBJ2-4; TRBD1 might be the D (5 bases). Trimming took 0 bases from V and 3 from J, leaving 6 bases between them. The CDR3 contains 14 residues. Per germline, CDR1 SGHDN and CDR2 FVKESK. The DNA of the CDR3 is TGTGCCAGCAGCCAAGACAGGGACAAAAACATTCAGTACTTC. It yields the protein CASSQDRDKNIQYF.

The V call is TRBV25-1, the J call TRBJ1-4; TRBD1 aligns across 11 bases. Trimming cost V 2 bases and J 7 bases; bases outside gene matches: 9. CDR3 size: 17 residues. Germline V gene data show CDR1 as MGHDK and CDR2 as SYGVNS. CDR3: CASSETRRTGGGEKLFF. The DNA of the CDR3 is TGTGCCAGCAGTGAAACCCGCCGGACAGGGGGCGGTGAAAAACTGTTTTTT.

This sequence joins TRBV7-2 and TRBJ2-1, with 10 nucleotides matching TRBD2. The CDR3 is 14 amino acids. Per germline, CDR1 SGHTA and CDR2 FQGNSA. The V gene end was trimmed by 8 bases and the J gene end by 5 bases; junction bases not matched to a gene: 6. The CDR3 sequence: CASRGLAAHNEQFF. DNA for the CDR3: TGTGCCAGCCGTGGACTAGCGGCTCACAATGAGCAGTTCTTC.

This clonotype was seen only a few times. The chain has TRBV12-5 and TRBJ2-5; D may correspond to TRBD1 or TRBD2 (6 bases each). Looked up from germline, CDR1 is LGHNT and CDR2 is FRNRAP. CDR3 length: 16 residues. V lost 6 bases and J lost 2, with 19 bases in between. The CDR3 bases are TGTGCTAGTGGAAAAGGGGGTAGCGGAGTTCAAGAGACCCAGTACTTC. The encoded protein is CASGKGGSGVQETQYF.

This clonotype was observed many times. The genes are TRBV7-3 and TRBJ2-7; D remains ambiguous. CDR1 and CDR2 from the germline V gene are SGHTA and FQGTGA. V lost 5 bases, J lost 0 bases, and 11 bases lay in between. The CDR3 loop spans 14 amino acids. The DNA of the CDR3 is TGTGCCAGCAGCCTCGACTCTTCCTCCTACGAGCAGTACTTC. It yields the protein CASSLDSSSYEQYF.

This clonotype was seen ten or more times. The V call is TRBV3-1, the J call TRBJ1-2, with TRBD1 matching 7 bases. The CDR3 runs 15 residues. Germline lookup yields CDR1 LGHDT and CDR2 YNNKEL (reference sequence). Trimming removed 0 bases from V and 3 bases from J; junction bases left unmatched: 4. The CDR3: CASSQDTTGYYGYTF. CDR3 in DNA: TGTGCCAGCAGCCAAGATACGACAGGGTACTATGGCTACACCTTC.

This clonotype was counted many times. The chain employs TRBV7-9 and TRBJ2-1; unclear D gene. This CDR3 region has 14 residues. The V end was cut by 2 bases, the J end by 10 bases, with 15 bases between. Germline CDR1 SEHNR, CDR2 FQNEAQ (reference sequence). The CDR3, as DNA: TGTGCCAGCAGCTTAAGTCGGCCGAGAAACGAGCAGTTCTTC. It encodes CASSLSRPRNEQFF. Full variable domain (outside the CDR3, taken from reference TRBV7-9 and TRBJ2-1): DTGVSQNPRHKITKRGQNVTFRCDPISEHNRLYWYRQTLGQGPEFLTYFQNEAQLEKSRLLSDRFSAERPKGSFSTLEIQRTEQGDSAMYLCASSLSRPRNEQFFGPGTRLTVL.

At least ten counts were recorded for this clonotype. The chain uses TRBV4-2 and TRBJ2-7; D gene uncertain. V was pared by 3 bases and J by 6 bases, with 18 bases between. The CDR3 consists of 15 residues. Looked up from germline, CDR1 is LGHNA and CDR2 is YNFKEQ. The CDR3 here is CASSQVGGRWGEQYF. The CDR3 DNA is TGTGCCAGCAGCCAGGTCGGTGGAAGGTGGGGCGAGCAGTACTTC.

The gene calls are TRBV7-9 and TRBJ2-1; 11 bases are a match to TRBD2. Germline loops: CDR1 SEHNR, CDR2 FQNEAQ (reference sequence). The CDR3 runs to 19 residues. Trimming took 1 base from V and 1 from J; bases not matched to a gene: 9. The CDR3 bases are TGTGCCAGCAGCTTAGATACCGGGACTAGCGGAAAATCCTACAATGAGCAGTTCTTC. This gives the protein CASSLDTGTSGKSYNEQFF. Supplemented by reference TRBV7-9 and TRBJ2-1, the full variable domain reads DTGVSQNPRHKITKRGQNVTFRCDPISEHNRLYWYRQTLGQGPEFLTYFQNEAQLEKSRLLSDRFSAERPKGSFSTLEIQRTEQGDSAMYLCASSLDTGTSGKSYNEQFFGPGTRLTVL.

This chain uses TRBV4-2 with TRBJ2-1; TRBD2 matches at 8 bases. V shed 0 bases, J shed 3 bases, and the junction held 4 bases outside the gene matches. CDR1 and CDR2 (germline): LGHNA, YNFKEQ. The CDR3 has 16 residues. CDR3 loop: CASSQDGTSFYNEQFF. The CDR3 nucleotides read TGTGCCAGCAGCCAAGATGGGACTAGTTTCTACAATGAGCAGTTCTTC.

V and J are TRBV6-1 and TRBJ1-3, with D unresolved. Germline V lookup: CDR1 MNHNS, CDR2 SASEGT. Trimming took 6 bases from V and 0 from J, leaving 12 bases between them. The CDR3 covers 15 residues. The CDR3 region is CASRDNSNSGNTIYF. Written as DNA, the CDR3 is TGTGCCAGCAGGGATAACAGTAACTCTGGAAACACCATATATTTT.

In its sample, this clonotype was seen many times. This sequence joins TRBV11-3 and TRBJ2-1; D is possibly TRBD1 or TRBD2 (6 bases each). This CDR3 comprises 14 residues. The V end was cut by 3 bases, the J end by 9 bases, with 15 bases between. Germline V CDR1 and CDR2: SGHNT, YENEEA. The CDR3 loop is CASSLGGQGGEQFF. CDR3 nucleotide sequence: TGTGCCAGCAGCTTGGGGGGACAAGGCGGTGAGCAGTTCTTC.

This clonotype was seen more than once but under ten times. CDR3 sequence: CSVDGGRTGELFF. The CDR3, as DNA: TGCAGCGTTGATGGCGGGAGGACCGGGGAGCTGTTTTTT. The chain couples TRBV29-1 to TRBJ2-2; 8 nucleotides agree with TRBD2. CDR1 and CDR2 from the germline V gene are SQVTM and ANQGSEA. CDR3 length: 13 residues. J lost 5 bases, V lost 3 bases, and 2 bases had no gene match.

There are many counts of this clonotype. V is TRBV2 and J is TRBJ2-5, with 11 positions matching TRBD1. This CDR3 has 15 residues. Losses at the gene ends were 2 bases for V and 9 bases for J; bases not matched to a gene: 8. Germline loops: CDR1 SNHLY, CDR2 FYNNEI. The CDR3 reads CASSESGTGGEAQYF. The CDR3, as DNA: TGTGCCAGCAGTGAAAGCGGGACAGGGGGGGAGGCCCAGTACTTC.

This clonotype turned up a few times. The chain's CDR3 is CASRKPGGHSNQPQHF. DNA for the CDR3: TGTGCCAGCCGAAAACCGGGGGGCCATAGCAATCAGCCCCAGCATTTT. The J gene is TRBJ1-5, the V gene TRBV6-2 or TRBV6-3; TRBD1 is a possible D gene (6 bases). The V gene lost 8 bases and the J gene lost 0 bases, with 17 bases spanning the gap. Per germline, CDR1 MNHEY and CDR2 SVGEGT. This CDR3 spans 16 amino acids.

This clonotype was seen repeatedly, ten times or more. The V gene is TRBV7-3, the J gene TRBJ2-1; the match to TRBD2 covers 11 bases. This CDR3 contains 16 residues. Per the germline V gene, CDR1 is SGHTA and CDR2 is FQGTGA. V lost 5 bases, J lost 2 bases, and 5 bases stayed unmatched. The DNA for the CDR3 is TGTGCCAGCAGCGATACGACTAGCGGGACCTACAATGAGCAGTTCTTC. Its protein product is CASSDTTSGTYNEQFF.

The chain employs TRBV6-2 or TRBV6-3 and TRBJ2-1; possible D gene TRBD2, 6 bases. Per germline, CDR1 MNHEY and CDR2 SVGEGT. V was pared by 5 bases and J by 8 bases, with 22 bases between. CDR3 length: 16 residues. CDR3 amino acids: CASSPSGGRSRDEQFF. CDR3 in DNA: TGTGCCAGCAGTCCCAGCGGAGGGCGGAGTAGAGATGAGCAGTTCTTC.

Ten or more counts support this clonotype. The chain recombines TRBV28 with TRBJ1-1; no firm D call. The germline V gene has CDR1 MDHEN and CDR2 SYDVKM. This CDR3 has 18 residues. Trimming left V 6 bases short and J 0 bases short, with 23 bases between. The CDR3 region is CASRVYDPRDSMNTEAFF. Written as DNA, the CDR3 is TGTGCCAGCAGAGTTTACGACCCTCGGGATTCAATGAACACTGAAGCTTTCTTT.

A word on this clonotype: The DNA is left out, because the CDR3 cannot be placed on it with certainty; the CDR3 is given as TCRdb lists it. The rearrangement joins TRBV15 to TRBJ1-4; the D call TRBD1 from the table was never checked on the DNA. The CDR3 spans 22 residues, counting both ends. Per the germline V gene, CDR1 is LNHNV and CDR2 is YYDKDF (reference sequence). CDR3 amino acids: CATSRVGREQFFGPGGREKLFF.

V gene TRBV4-1 combines with J gene TRBJ2-7; 7 bases are shared with TRBD1. Germline V lookup: CDR1 MGHRA, CDR2 YSYEKL. The trim removed 1 base at V and 3 bases at J, leaving 12 bases unmatched. CDR3 length: 17 amino acids. The chain's CDR3 is CASSQASGQVDSYEQYF. The DNA for the CDR3 is TGCGCCAGCAGCCAAGCCTCCGGACAGGTAGATAGCTACGAGCAGTACTTC.